The 5 T cell receptor beta chains listed next were all sequenced from one sample in a study of human T cells and chemical hapten exposure. Time point specified: patch test 3, about 24 weeks after DPC sensitization. Documented treatment: therapeutic diphenylcyclopropenone sensitization with weekly scalp DPC. MiXCR was run by TCRdb on the RACE reads, yielding one entry per CDR3 protein. The table includes tens of thousands of distinct CDR3 sequences, approximately 10% detected once. The sample was whole blood, taken in connection with sensitization to the hapten diphenylcyclopropenone (DPC). These TCRs come from a woman younger than 45 with alopecia areata. Some clones in this sample may be carry-over from other donors' samples.

This clonotype was counted many times. In DNA, the CDR3 is TGTGCCACCAGTGGCACCGGGGCCAACGTCCTGACTTTC. Protein: CATSGTGANVLTF. The chain employs TRBV24-1 and TRBJ2-6; D ambiguous. Trimming left V 5 bases short and J 4 bases short, with 5 bases between. The CDR3 runs to 13 residues. Germline V lookup: CDR1 KGHDR, CDR2 SFDVKD.

There are many counts of this clonotype. The genes are TRBV4-3 and TRBJ1-2; D not certain. This CDR3 comprises 15 residues. The V and J ends lost 1 base and 2 bases respectively, with 11 bases between them. Germline lookup yields CDR1 LGHNA and CDR2 YSLEER. The CDR3 sequence: CASSQAIQENYGYTF. The DNA for the CDR3 is TGCGCCAGCAGCCAAGCGATACAAGAAAACTATGGCTACACCTTC.

The table lists this clonotype with a few counts. The rearrangement links TRBV29-1 to TRBJ2-1; 7 positions match TRBD2. CDR1 and CDR2 from the germline V gene are SQVTM and ANQGSEA. Trimming cost V 0 bases and J 9 bases; bases outside gene matches: 5. The CDR3 is made up of 13 amino acids. This CDR3 is CSVEERERGEQFF. The CDR3 DNA follows: TGCAGCGTTGAAGAGCGGGAGAGAGGTGAGCAGTTCTTC.

This clonotype is medium-sized in the sample. The chain uses TRBV27 and TRBJ2-2; TRBD1 matches at 9 bases. V lost 6 bases to trimming and J lost 3 bases; unmatched junction nucleotides: 8. Germline V gene sequence: CDR1 MNHEY, CDR2 SMNVEV (reference sequence). The CDR3 runs 16 residues. CDR3 loop: CASSIGQGRYTGELFF. In DNA, the CDR3 is TGTGCCAGCAGCATCGGACAGGGGAGATACACCGGGGAGCTGTTTTTT.

This clonotype has ten or more counts. The CDR3 sequence: CSAEEDGTNYGYTF. The CDR3 DNA follows: TGCAGCGCAGAAGAAGACGGAACTAACTATGGCTACACCTTC. This chain connects TRBV29-1 to TRBJ1-2; no clear D gene. CDR3 length: 14 residues. V was pared by 7 bases and J by 0 bases, with 15 bases between. Germline V gene sequence: CDR1 SQVTM, CDR2 ANQGSEA.